The present T cell receptor beta chain was sequenced within a study of esophageal squamous cell carcinoma under preoperative chemotherapy. General observations from the study: Paclitaxel-nedaplatin therapy caused immediate, substantial clonotype frequency changes. Chemotherapy was followed by significantly higher TCR diversity in peripheral T cells only, not tumor-infiltrating lymphocytes.

Time point given: before preoperative PTX-NDP chemotherapy. TCRdb itself ran the PCR reads through MiXCR, one entry per CDR3 protein. The data show just over 30,000 distinct CDR3 sequences, about half seen once. In the case of this clonotype: What it recognizes is unknown. The junction shows a germline mismatch at one end, possibly a read error.

This CDR3 comprises 16 residues. Germline lookup yields CDR1 SGHTA and CDR2 FQGNSA. The specimen was taken from a patient given preoperative chemotherapy. The chain couples TRBV7-2 to TRBJ2-3; D unresolved. This TCR was sampled from a human donor with esophageal squamous cell carcinoma. The donor label of this sample is uncertain. The DNA for the CDR3 is TGTGCCAGCAGCTTAGTGCGGCGACAAGCAACAGATACGCAGTATTTC. Its protein product is CASSLVRRQATDTQYF.